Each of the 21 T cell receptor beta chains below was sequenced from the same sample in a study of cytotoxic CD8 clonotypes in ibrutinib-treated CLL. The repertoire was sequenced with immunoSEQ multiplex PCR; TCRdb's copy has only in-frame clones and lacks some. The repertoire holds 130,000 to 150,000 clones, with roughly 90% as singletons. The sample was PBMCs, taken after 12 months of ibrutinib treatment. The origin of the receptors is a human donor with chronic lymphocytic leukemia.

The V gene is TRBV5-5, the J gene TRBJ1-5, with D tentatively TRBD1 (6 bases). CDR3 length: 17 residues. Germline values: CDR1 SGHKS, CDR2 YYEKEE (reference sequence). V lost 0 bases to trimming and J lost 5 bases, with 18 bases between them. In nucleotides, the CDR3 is TGTGCCAGCAGCTTGGGGATTACAGGGTTTCGTTATCAGCCCCAGCATTTT. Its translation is CASSLGITGFRYQPQHF.

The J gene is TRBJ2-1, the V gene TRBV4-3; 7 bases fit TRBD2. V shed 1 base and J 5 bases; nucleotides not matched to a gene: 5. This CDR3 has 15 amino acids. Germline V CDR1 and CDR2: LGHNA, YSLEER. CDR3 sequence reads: CASSQGMSGNNEQFF. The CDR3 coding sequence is TGCGCCAGCAGCCAAGGAATGAGCGGGAACAATGAGCAGTTCTTC.

The CDR3 here is CASSYSTGSAETQYF. In DNA, the CDR3 is TGTGCCAGCAGTTACTCGACCGGGAGTGCGGAGACCCAGTACTTC. This chain uses TRBV6-5 with TRBJ2-5; perhaps TRBD2 as D (6 bases). This CDR3 is 15 amino acids long. CDR1 is MNHEY, CDR2 SVGAGI, per germline. V dropped 0 bases and J dropped 5 bases, with 13 bases sitting between them.

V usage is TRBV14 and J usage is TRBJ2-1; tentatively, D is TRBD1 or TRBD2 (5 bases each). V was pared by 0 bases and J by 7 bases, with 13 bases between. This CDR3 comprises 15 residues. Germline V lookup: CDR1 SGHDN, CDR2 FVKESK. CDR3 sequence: CASSQDRDGGNEQFF. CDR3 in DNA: TGTGCCAGCAGCCAAGACCGGGACGGCGGGAATGAGCAGTTCTTC.

The CDR3 loop reads CASSFVIGLSGELFF. CDR3 bases: TGTGCCAGCAGTTTTGTGATCGGTCTTTCCGGGGAGCTGTTTTTT. The chain recombines TRBV28 with TRBJ2-2; D remains ambiguous. V was trimmed by 3 bases and J by 6 bases, leaving 14 bases between them. Germline V CDR1 and CDR2: MDHEN, SYDVKM. CDR3 length: 15 amino acids.

The CDR3 protein is CASSLDKSSGYTF. The DNA for the CDR3 is TGTGCCAGCAGCCTGGACAAGTCCAGCGGCTACACCTTC. V and J are TRBV13 and TRBJ1-2, with a tentative D call TRBD1 (5 bases). Per the germline V gene, CDR1 is PRHDT and CDR2 is FYEKMQ (reference sequence). The CDR3 spans 13 residues. Between the trimmed V and J ends, which lost 5 bases and 8 bases, there was a span of 15 bases.

Here the CDR3 reads CASSDQGENTEAFF. The DNA for the CDR3 is TGTGCCAGCAGTGACCAGGGGGAAAACACTGAAGCTTTCTTT. The chain joins TRBV6-4 to TRBJ1-1; 7 nucleotides align to TRBD1. CDR1 and CDR2 (germline): MRHNA, SNTAGT. This CDR3 has 14 amino acids. V lost 2 bases, J lost 2 bases, and 2 bases stayed unmatched.

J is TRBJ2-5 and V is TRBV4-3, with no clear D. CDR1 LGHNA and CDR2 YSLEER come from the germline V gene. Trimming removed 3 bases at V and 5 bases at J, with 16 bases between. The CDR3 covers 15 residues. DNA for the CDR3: TGCGCCAGCAGCCAGGTGGGATCTTTAGGGGAGACCCAGTACTTC. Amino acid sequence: CASSQVGSLGETQYF.

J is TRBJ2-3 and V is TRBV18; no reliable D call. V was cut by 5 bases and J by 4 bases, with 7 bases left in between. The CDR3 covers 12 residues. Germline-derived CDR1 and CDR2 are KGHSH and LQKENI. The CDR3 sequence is CASSMSADTQYF. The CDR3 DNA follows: TGTGCCAGCTCAATGTCCGCAGATACGCAGTATTTT.

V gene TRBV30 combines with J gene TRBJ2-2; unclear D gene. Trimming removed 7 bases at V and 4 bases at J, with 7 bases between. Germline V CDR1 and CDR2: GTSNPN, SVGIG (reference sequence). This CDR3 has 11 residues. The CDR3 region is CAFSPTGELFF. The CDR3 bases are TGTGCCTTTAGCCCCACCGGGGAGCTGTTTTTT.

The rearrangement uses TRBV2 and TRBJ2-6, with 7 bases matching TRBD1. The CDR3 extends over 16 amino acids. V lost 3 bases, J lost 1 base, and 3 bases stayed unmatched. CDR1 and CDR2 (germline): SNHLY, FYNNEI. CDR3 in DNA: TGTGCCAGCAGTGAGGGGACAGATTCTGGGGCCAACGTCCTGACTTTC. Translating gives CASSEGTDSGANVLTF.

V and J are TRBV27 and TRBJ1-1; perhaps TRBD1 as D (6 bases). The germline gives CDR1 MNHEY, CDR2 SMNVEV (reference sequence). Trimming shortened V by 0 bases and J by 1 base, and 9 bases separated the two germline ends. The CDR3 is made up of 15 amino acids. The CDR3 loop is CASSLSGGSNTEAFF. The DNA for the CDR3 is TGTGCCAGCAGTTTATCGGGGGGCTCGAACACTGAAGCTTTCTTT.

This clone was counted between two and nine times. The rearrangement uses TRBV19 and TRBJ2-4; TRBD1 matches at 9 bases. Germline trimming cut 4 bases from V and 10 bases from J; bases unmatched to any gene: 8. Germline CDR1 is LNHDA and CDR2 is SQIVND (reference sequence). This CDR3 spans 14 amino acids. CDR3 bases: TGTGCCAGTAGTAAAAGGGGACAGGGTGTTATTCAGTACTTC. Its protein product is CASSKRGQGVIQYF.

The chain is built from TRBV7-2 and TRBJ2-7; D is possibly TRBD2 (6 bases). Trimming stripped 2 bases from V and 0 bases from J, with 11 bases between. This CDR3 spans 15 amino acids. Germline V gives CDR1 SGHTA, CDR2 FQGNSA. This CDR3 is CASSLFASDSYEQYF. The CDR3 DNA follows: TGTGCCAGCAGCTTATTTGCTAGCGACTCCTACGAGCAGTACTTC. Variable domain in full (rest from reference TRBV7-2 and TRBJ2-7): GAGVSQSPSNKVTEKGKDVELRCDPISGHTALYWYRQSLGQGLEFLIYFQGNSAPDKSGLPSDRFSAERTGGSVSTLTIQRTQQEDSAVYLCASSLFASDSYEQYFGPGTRLTVT.

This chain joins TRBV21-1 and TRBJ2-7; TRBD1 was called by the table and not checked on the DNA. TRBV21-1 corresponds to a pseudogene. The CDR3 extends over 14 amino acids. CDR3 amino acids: CARQGRHGSYEQYF. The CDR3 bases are TGTGCCAGACAGGGGAGACATGGCTCCTACGAGCAGTACTTC.

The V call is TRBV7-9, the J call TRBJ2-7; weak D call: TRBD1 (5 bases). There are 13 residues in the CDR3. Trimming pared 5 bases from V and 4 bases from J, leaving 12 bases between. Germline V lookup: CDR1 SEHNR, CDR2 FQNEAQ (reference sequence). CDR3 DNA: TGTGCCAGCAGCGACCCCAGGGCGTACGAGCAGTACTTC. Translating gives CASSDPRAYEQYF.

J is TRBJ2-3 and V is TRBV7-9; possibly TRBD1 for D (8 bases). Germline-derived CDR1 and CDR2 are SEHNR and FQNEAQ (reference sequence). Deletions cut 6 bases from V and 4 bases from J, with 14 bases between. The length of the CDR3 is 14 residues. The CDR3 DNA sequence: TGTGCCAGCAGTTTAACAGGGGGGGCAGATACGCAGTATTTT. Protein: CASSLTGGADTQYF.

This CDR3 reads CASSSPGLAYNEQFF. DNA for the CDR3: TGTGCCAGCAGTTCGCCGGGACTAGCCTACAATGAGCAGTTCTTC. This chain links TRBV27 with TRBJ2-1, with TRBD2 matching 8 bases. Per germline, CDR1 MNHEY and CDR2 SMNVEV (reference sequence). CDR3 length: 15 amino acids. V shed 4 bases and J 2 bases; nucleotides not matched to a gene: 4.

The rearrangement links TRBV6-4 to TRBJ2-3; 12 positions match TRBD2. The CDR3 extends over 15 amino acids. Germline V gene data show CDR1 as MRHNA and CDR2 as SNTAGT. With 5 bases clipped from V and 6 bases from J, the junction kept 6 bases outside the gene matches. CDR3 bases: TGTGCCAGCAGTTGGAGGGGGACTAGCGGGGATACGCAGTATTTT. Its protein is CASSWRGTSGDTQYF.

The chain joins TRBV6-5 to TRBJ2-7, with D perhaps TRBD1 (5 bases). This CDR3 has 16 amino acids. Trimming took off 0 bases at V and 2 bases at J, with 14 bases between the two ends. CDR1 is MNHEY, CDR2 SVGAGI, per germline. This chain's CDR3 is CASSYSEDSLPYEQYF. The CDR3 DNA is TGTGCCAGCAGTTACTCGGAAGACAGTCTCCCCTACGAGCAGTACTTC.

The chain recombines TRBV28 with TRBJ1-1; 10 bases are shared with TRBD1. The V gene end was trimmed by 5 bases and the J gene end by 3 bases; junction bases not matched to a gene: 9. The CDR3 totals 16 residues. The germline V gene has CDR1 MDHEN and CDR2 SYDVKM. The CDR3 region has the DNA TGTGCCAGCAGTGCCCGGACAGGGGGATGGGACACTGAAGCTTTCTTT. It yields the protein CASSARTGGWDTEAFF.